This T cell receptor (beta chain) was observed in a study of cytotoxic CD8 clonotypes in ibrutinib-treated CLL. Overall study findings and caveats: Treatment left the uncommon public clonotypes either contracted or stable in frequency. The times at which samples were taken varied between sustained-remission and progressing patients.

With respect to this clone: Its antigen is still unknown.

Profiled with immunoSEQ multiplex PCR; TCRdb holds only in-frame clones, not every one. This repertoire shows about 330,000 clones, roughly 71% found once; its top ten account for around 6.6%. CDR1 SGDLS and CDR2 YYNGEE come from the germline V gene. CDR3 length: 17 residues. The J segment lost 2 bases and the V segment lost 3 bases, leaving 11 bases of the junction unmatched. The rearrangement links TRBV9 to TRBJ1-2; 9 positions agree with TRBD1. This TCR was sampled from a human donor with chronic lymphocytic leukemia. The sample in question was PBMCs, obtained after 36 months of ibrutinib treatment. The DNA of the CDR3 is TGTGCCAGCAGCGCGGACAGGGGACGGCATGTCAACTATGGCTACACCTTC. It encodes CASSADRGRHVNYGYTF.